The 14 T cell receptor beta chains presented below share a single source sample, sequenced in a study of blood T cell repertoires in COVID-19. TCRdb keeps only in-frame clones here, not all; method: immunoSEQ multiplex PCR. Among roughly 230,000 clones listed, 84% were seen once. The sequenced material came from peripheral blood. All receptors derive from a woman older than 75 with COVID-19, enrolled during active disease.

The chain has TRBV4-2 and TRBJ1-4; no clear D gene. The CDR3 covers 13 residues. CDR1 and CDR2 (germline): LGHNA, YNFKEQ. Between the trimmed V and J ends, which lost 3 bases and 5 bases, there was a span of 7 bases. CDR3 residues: CASSQGSNEKLFF. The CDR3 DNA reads TGTGCCAGCAGCCAGGGCAGCAATGAAAAACTGTTTTTT.

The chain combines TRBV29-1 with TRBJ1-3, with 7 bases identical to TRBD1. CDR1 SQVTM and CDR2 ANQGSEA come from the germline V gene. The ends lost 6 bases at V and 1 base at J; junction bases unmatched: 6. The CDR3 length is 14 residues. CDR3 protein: CSVIRDRSGNTIYF. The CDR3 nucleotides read TGCAGCGTGATCCGGGACAGATCTGGAAACACCATATATTTT.

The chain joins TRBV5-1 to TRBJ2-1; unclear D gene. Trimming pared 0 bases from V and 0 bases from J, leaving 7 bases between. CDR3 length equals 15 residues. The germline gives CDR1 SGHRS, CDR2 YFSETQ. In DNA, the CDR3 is TGCGCCAGCAGCTTGGTCGGTAGCTCCTACAATGAGCAGTTCTTC. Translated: CASSLVGSSYNEQFF.

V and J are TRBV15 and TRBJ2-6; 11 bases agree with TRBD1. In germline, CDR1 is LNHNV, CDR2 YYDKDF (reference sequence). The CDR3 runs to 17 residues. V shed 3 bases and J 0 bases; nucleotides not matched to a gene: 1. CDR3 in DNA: TGTGCCACCAGCAGGGACAGGGGGCCCTCTGGGGCCAACGTCCTGACTTTC. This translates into CATSRDRGPSGANVLTF.

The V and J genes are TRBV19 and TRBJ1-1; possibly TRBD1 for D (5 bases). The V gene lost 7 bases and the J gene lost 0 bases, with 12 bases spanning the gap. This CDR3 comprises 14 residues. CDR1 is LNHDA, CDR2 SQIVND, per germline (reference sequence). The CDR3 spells CASTNRGMNTEAFF. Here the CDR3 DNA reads TGTGCCAGTACCAACCGGGGGATGAACACTGAAGCTTTCTTT.

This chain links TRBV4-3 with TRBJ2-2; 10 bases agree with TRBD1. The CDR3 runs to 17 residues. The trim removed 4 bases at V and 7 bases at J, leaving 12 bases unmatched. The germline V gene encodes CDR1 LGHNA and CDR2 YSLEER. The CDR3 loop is CASSLQWRQGADGELFF. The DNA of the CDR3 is TGCGCCAGCAGCCTCCAGTGGCGACAGGGGGCCGACGGGGAGCTGTTTTTT.

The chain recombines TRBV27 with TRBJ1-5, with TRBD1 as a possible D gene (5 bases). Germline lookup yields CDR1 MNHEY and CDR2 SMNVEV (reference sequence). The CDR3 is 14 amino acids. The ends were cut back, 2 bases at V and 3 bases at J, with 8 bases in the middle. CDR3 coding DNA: TGTGCCAGCAGTTTACAGGGTCACAATCAGCCCCAGCATTTT. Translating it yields CASSLQGHNQPQHF.

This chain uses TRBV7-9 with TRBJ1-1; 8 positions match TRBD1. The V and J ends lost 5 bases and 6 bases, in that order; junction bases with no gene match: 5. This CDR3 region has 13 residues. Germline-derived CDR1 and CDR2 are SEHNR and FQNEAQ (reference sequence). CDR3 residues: CASSRTGSAEAFF. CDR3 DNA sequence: TGTGCCAGCAGCCGGACAGGGAGCGCTGAAGCTTTCTTT.

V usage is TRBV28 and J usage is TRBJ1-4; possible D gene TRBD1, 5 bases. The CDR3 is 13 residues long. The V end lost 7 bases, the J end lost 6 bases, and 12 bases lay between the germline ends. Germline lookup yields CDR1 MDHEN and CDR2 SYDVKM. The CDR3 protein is CASNGGADEKLFF. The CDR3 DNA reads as TGTGCCAGCAATGGCGGGGCGGATGAAAAACTGTTTTTT.

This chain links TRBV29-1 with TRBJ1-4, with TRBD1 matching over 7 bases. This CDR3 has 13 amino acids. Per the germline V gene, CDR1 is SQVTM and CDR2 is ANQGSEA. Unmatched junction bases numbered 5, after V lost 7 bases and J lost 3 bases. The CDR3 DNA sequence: TGCAGCGCTACGGGACAGCCTAATGAAAAACTGTTTTTT. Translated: CSATGQPNEKLFF. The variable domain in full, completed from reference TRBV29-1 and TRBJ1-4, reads SAVISQKPSRDICQRGTSLTIQCQVDSQVTMMFWYRQQPGQSLTLIATANQGSEATYESGFVIDKFPISRPNLTFSTLTVSNMSPEDSSIYLCSATGQPNEKLFFGSGTQLSVL.

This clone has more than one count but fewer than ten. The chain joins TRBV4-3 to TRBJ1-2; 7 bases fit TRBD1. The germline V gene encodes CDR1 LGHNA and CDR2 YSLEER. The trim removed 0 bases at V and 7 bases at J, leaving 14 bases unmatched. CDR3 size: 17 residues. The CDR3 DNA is TGCGCCAGCAGCCAAGATCCTTCCGGCAGACAGGGTGGTGGCTACACCTTC. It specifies CASSQDPSGRQGGGYTF.

The CDR3 nucleotides are TGTGCCAGCAGTGAAGTTGGCAGGGAAATCGACGAGCAGTACGTC. Protein sequence: CASSEVGREIDEQYV. This chain connects TRBV6-1 to TRBJ2-7; perhaps TRBD1 as D (5 bases). The V gene lost 1 base and the J gene lost 5 bases, with 15 bases spanning the gap. The CDR3 totals 15 residues. The germline gives CDR1 MNHNS, CDR2 SASEGT.

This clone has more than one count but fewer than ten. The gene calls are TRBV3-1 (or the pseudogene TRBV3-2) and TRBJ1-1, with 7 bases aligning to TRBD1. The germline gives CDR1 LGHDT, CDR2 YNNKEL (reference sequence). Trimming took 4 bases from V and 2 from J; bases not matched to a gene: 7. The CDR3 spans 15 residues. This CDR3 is CASSLGTAINTEAFF. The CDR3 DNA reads TGTGCCAGCAGCCTGGGGACAGCAATAAACACTGAAGCTTTCTTT.

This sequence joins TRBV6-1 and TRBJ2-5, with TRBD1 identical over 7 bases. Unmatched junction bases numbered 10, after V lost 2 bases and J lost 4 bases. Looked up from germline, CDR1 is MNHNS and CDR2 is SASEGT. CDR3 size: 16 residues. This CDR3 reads CASSELPGQPRETQYF. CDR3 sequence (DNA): TGTGCCAGCAGTGAACTCCCGGGACAGCCACGAGAGACCCAGTACTTC.